A selection of T cell receptor beta chains follows, all from one sample in a study of blood T cells in healthy people across ages. MiXCR, applied by TCRdb to the 5' RACE reads, yields one record per CDR3 protein. The data show 630,000 or so distinct CDR3 sequences, about 30% seen once. Source material: blood. These receptors originate from an elderly woman in good health. Each CDR3 is given with its conserved first and last residue. The D gene is left open where the match is weak. Expanded clones get a size class; other rows say once, few or many, or leave the size out.

v_call: TRBV20-1
clone_size: many
j_call: TRBJ2-1
d_call: -
cdr3_nt: TGCAGTGCTAGTTCACCGAGACTCTCCTACAATGAGCAGTTCTTC
cdr3_aa: CSASSPRLSYNEQFF

v_call: TRBV9
clone_size: few
j_call: TRBJ1-6
d_call: -
cdr3_nt: TGTGCCAGCAGCGGTAGCCTCGTCCTCCGGGATAGGGGTTCACCCCTCCACTTT
cdr3_aa: CASSGSLVLRDRGSPLHF

v_call: TRBV10-3
clone_size: -
j_call: TRBJ2-2
d_call: -
cdr3_nt: TGTGCCATCAGTGCCGGCCTAACGGGTCGAGCCGGGGAGCTGTTTTTT
cdr3_aa: CAISAGLTGRAGELFF

v_call: TRBV18
clone_size: many
j_call: TRBJ1-2
d_call: TRBD1
cdr3_nt: TGTGCCAGCTCACCAAAAGACAGGGGTGCTCATGGCTACACCTTC
cdr3_aa: CASSPKDRGAHGYTF

v_call: TRBV20-1
clone_size: many
j_call: TRBJ2-3
d_call: -
cdr3_nt: TGCAGTGCTAGAGATCGGTTAGAGAGGGATACGCAGTATTTT
cdr3_aa: CSARDRLERDTQYF

v_call: TRBV10-3
clone_size: -
j_call: TRBJ2-7
d_call: -
cdr3_nt: TGTGCCATCAGGGACTCCTCCTACGAGCAGTACTTC
cdr3_aa: CAIRDSSYEQYF

v_call: TRBV20-1
clone_size: many
j_call: TRBJ2-5
d_call: -
cdr3_nt: TGCAGTGCTAGAGTTTCGGATGACGGAACCCAGTACTTC
cdr3_aa: CSARVSDDGTQYF

v_call: TRBV24-1
clone_size: many
j_call: TRBJ2-5
d_call: TRBD1
cdr3_nt: TGTGCCACCAGTGATTTTCGGGGACAGGGGGTCACCCAGTACTTC
cdr3_aa: CATSDFRGQGVTQYF

v_call: TRBV29-1
clone_size: many
j_call: TRBJ2-1
d_call: -
cdr3_nt: TGCAGCGTTGAAGAGCCTCGGGGTAACCTGTACAATGAGCAGTTCTTC
cdr3_aa: CSVEEPRGNLYNEQFF

v_call: TRBV7-9
clone_size: many
j_call: TRBJ2-1
d_call: TRBD1
cdr3_nt: TGTGCCAGCAGCCCATGGGACAGGGGCCCCTACAATGAGCAGTTCTTC
cdr3_aa: CASSPWDRGPYNEQFF

v_call: TRBV6-6
clone_size: -
j_call: TRBJ2-1
d_call: -
cdr3_nt: TGTGCCAGCACGAGGAAGCGGACCTACAATGAGCAGTTCTTC
cdr3_aa: CASTRKRTYNEQFF

v_call: TRBV6-1
clone_size: many
j_call: TRBJ2-7
d_call: -
cdr3_nt: TGTGCCAGCAGTGACCTCGGGTTAATCTACGAGCAGTACTTC
cdr3_aa: CASSDLGLIYEQYF

v_call: TRBV20-1
clone_size: many
j_call: TRBJ1-2
d_call: TRBD1
cdr3_nt: TGCAGTGCTCGTTTACCGGGACAGGGGATCTACACCTTC
cdr3_aa: CSARLPGQGIYTF

v_call: TRBV6-2/TRBV6-3
clone_size: few
j_call: TRBJ2-1
d_call: TRBD1
cdr3_nt: TGTGCCAGCACTGACAGGGGGCGCGGTGAGCAGTTCTTC
cdr3_aa: CASTDRGRGEQFF

v_call: TRBV6-1
clone_size: few
j_call: TRBJ1-2
d_call: -
cdr3_nt: TGTGCCAGCAGTGCCACAGGGATCTATGGCTACACCTTC
cdr3_aa: CASSATGIYGYTF

v_call: TRBV5-1
clone_size: -
j_call: TRBJ1-4
d_call: -
cdr3_nt: TGCGCCAGCAGGTCGGGGCAGGCAGGAGGCCTTTCTAATGAAAAACTGTTTTTT
cdr3_aa: CASRSGQAGGLSNEKLFF

v_call: TRBV3-1
clone_size: many
j_call: TRBJ2-7
d_call: -
cdr3_nt: TGTGCCAGCAGCCCCCGCGGTGCGTACGAGCAGTACTTC
cdr3_aa: CASSPRGAYEQYF

v_call: TRBV29-1
clone_size: once
j_call: TRBJ2-4
d_call: -
cdr3_nt: TGCAGCGCAGACTCTCCGACCAAAAACATTCAGTACTTC
cdr3_aa: CSADSPTKNIQYF

v_call: TRBV5-1
clone_size: few
j_call: TRBJ1-2
d_call: TRBD1
cdr3_nt: TGCGCCAGCGGCCTGACAGGGCTCAATAACTATGGCTACACCTTC
cdr3_aa: CASGLTGLNNYGYTF

v_call: TRBV6-2/TRBV6-3
clone_size: few
j_call: TRBJ1-1
d_call: -
cdr3_nt: TGTGCCAGCAGTTACTCGTCCAGGGAAGGCGAAGCTTTCTTT
cdr3_aa: CASSYSSREGEAFF

v_call: TRBV6-2/TRBV6-3
clone_size: few
j_call: TRBJ2-1
d_call: -
cdr3_nt: TGTGCCAGCAGCCGCGGGACTCAGAATGAGCAGTTCTTC
cdr3_aa: CASSRGTQNEQFF

v_call: TRBV6-2/TRBV6-3
clone_size: -
j_call: TRBJ2-7
d_call: -
cdr3_nt: TGTGCCAGCAGCAACAGGGGACTACACGAGCAGTACTTC
cdr3_aa: CASSNRGLHEQYF

v_call: TRBV6-2/TRBV6-3
clone_size: few
j_call: TRBJ1-1
d_call: TRBD1
cdr3_nt: TGTGCCAGCAGACCCGACAGGGGTCGGGCCACTGAAGCTTTCTTT
cdr3_aa: CASRPDRGRATEAFF

v_call: TRBV30
clone_size: -
j_call: TRBJ1-2
d_call: TRBD1
cdr3_nt: TGTGCCTGGAGTGTAACGCGGACAGGAAACTATGGCTACACCTTC
cdr3_aa: CAWSVTRTGNYGYTF

v_call: TRBV30
clone_size: few
j_call: TRBJ1-2
d_call: -
cdr3_nt: TGTGCCTGGAGAAAAGCAGGAACGGGCGGCTACACCTTC
cdr3_aa: CAWRKAGTGGYTF

v_call: TRBV24-1
clone_size: -
j_call: TRBJ2-5
d_call: -
cdr3_nt: TGTGCCACCAGTGATTTGTACAATGAGCAGTACTTC
cdr3_aa: CATSDLYNEQYF

v_call: TRBV4-1
clone_size: many
j_call: TRBJ2-7
d_call: -
cdr3_nt: TGCGCCAGCAGCCCTCCTCAGGCGAGGCCCTACGAGCAGTACTTC
cdr3_aa: CASSPPQARPYEQYF

v_call: TRBV5-4
clone_size: many
j_call: TRBJ2-1
d_call: -
cdr3_nt: TGTGCCAGCAGCGCCGGGACGGCTTCCTACAATGAGCAGTTCTTC
cdr3_aa: CASSAGTASYNEQFF

v_call: TRBV7-2
clone_size: many
j_call: TRBJ2-7
d_call: -
cdr3_nt: TGTGCCAGCAGCTCCTCCCCGGCAGTGCACGAGCAGTACTTC
cdr3_aa: CASSSSPAVHEQYF

v_call: TRBV6-1
clone_size: -
j_call: TRBJ2-3
d_call: TRBD2
cdr3_nt: TGTGCCAGCAGTCGGGGACTAGCGGGGCGCCCCAGCACAGATACGCAGTATTTT
cdr3_aa: CASSRGLAGRPSTDTQYF

v_call: TRBV6-4
clone_size: -
j_call: TRBJ2-1
d_call: TRBD2
cdr3_nt: TGTGCCAGCAGTGACGGGACTAACAATGAGCAGTTCTTC
cdr3_aa: CASSDGTNNEQFF

v_call: TRBV30
clone_size: many
j_call: TRBJ2-7
d_call: -
cdr3_nt: TGTGCCTCCTGGCAGGGAGATTCCTACGAGCAGTACTTC
cdr3_aa: CASWQGDSYEQYF

v_call: TRBV3-1
clone_size: -
j_call: TRBJ2-7
d_call: TRBD1
cdr3_nt: TGTGCCAGCAAAAAAAAAATTGGACAGGGGGCGAGCGAGCAGTACTTC
cdr3_aa: CASKKKIGQGASEQYF

v_call: TRBV4-1
clone_size: many
j_call: TRBJ1-5
d_call: -
cdr3_nt: TGCGCCAGCAGCCACGTTTTGACTACCAGCAATCAGCCCCAGCATTTT
cdr3_aa: CASSHVLTTSNQPQHF

v_call: TRBV16
clone_size: few
j_call: TRBJ1-2
d_call: TRBD1
cdr3_nt: TGTGCCAGCACCCACCGGACAGGGTATGGCTACACCTTC
cdr3_aa: CASTHRTGYGYTF

v_call: TRBV12-3/TRBV12-4
clone_size: -
j_call: TRBJ2-3
d_call: TRBD2
cdr3_nt: TGTGCCAGCAGTTCGGCGGGAGTGAGCACAGATACGCAGTATTTT
cdr3_aa: CASSSAGVSTDTQYF

v_call: TRBV30
clone_size: -
j_call: TRBJ1-1
d_call: -
cdr3_nt: TGTGCCTGGAGCTTGGGGTCTTTGAACACTGAAGCTTTCTTT
cdr3_aa: CAWSLGSLNTEAFF

v_call: TRBV19
clone_size: -
j_call: TRBJ1-2
d_call: TRBD1
cdr3_nt: TGTGCCAGTTCACCCCCAGACAGGGTCTATGGCTACACCTTC
cdr3_aa: CASSPPDRVYGYTF

v_call: TRBV10-3
clone_size: many
j_call: TRBJ1-4
d_call: TRBD1
cdr3_nt: TGTGCCATCAAACGGACAGGTCTTAATGAAAAACTGTTTTTT
cdr3_aa: CAIKRTGLNEKLFF

v_call: TRBV12-3/TRBV12-4
clone_size: once
j_call: TRBJ2-3
d_call: -
cdr3_nt: TGTGCCAGCAGGCGTGGTTCTTACCCCGATACGCAGTATTTT
cdr3_aa: CASRRGSYPDTQYF

v_call: TRBV20-1
clone_size: many
j_call: TRBJ2-1
d_call: -
cdr3_nt: TGCAGTGCTAGAGGTTTGACCGAGCAGTTCTTC
cdr3_aa: CSARGLTEQFF

v_call: TRBV5-1
clone_size: -
j_call: TRBJ2-3
d_call: TRBD2
cdr3_nt: TGCGCCAGCGGCGGGGGGAATACAGATACGCAGTATTTT
cdr3_aa: CASGGGNTDTQYF

v_call: TRBV6-5
clone_size: few
j_call: TRBJ2-2
d_call: -
cdr3_nt: TGTGCCAGCAGTTACGAAGCGAGGACAGCGAACACCGGGGAGCTGTTTTTT
cdr3_aa: CASSYEARTANTGELFF

v_call: TRBV15
clone_size: -
j_call: TRBJ2-7
d_call: -
cdr3_nt: TGTGCCACCGGCAGAGTGTTGCGAGGAGACGAGCAGTACTTC
cdr3_aa: CATGRVLRGDEQYF

v_call: TRBV6-6
clone_size: few
j_call: TRBJ2-5
d_call: TRBD1
cdr3_nt: TGTGCCAGCAGTTACCAGGGACAGGGTTGGGAGACCCAGTACTTC
cdr3_aa: CASSYQGQGWETQYF

v_call: TRBV7-2
clone_size: many
j_call: TRBJ1-6
d_call: -
cdr3_nt: TGTGCCAGCAGCTTAATTTTTTGGGGGGGGGATTCACCCCTCCACTTT
cdr3_aa: CASSLIFWGGDSPLHF

v_call: TRBV20-1
clone_size: many
j_call: TRBJ2-1
d_call: TRBD2
cdr3_nt: TGCAGTGCTAGAGCCCCGGGCGGAGCGGGGGTCTACAATGAGCAGTTCTTC
cdr3_aa: CSARAPGGAGVYNEQFF

v_call: TRBV9
clone_size: many
j_call: TRBJ2-1
d_call: -
cdr3_nt: TGTGCCAGCAGCCTGGGGACGCGATACTACAATGAGCAGTTCTTC
cdr3_aa: CASSLGTRYYNEQFF

v_call: TRBV6-2/TRBV6-3
clone_size: few
j_call: TRBJ2-4
d_call: -
cdr3_nt: TGTGCCAGCAGTTACTCCCCGGGGCCAAAAAACATTCAGTACTTC
cdr3_aa: CASSYSPGPKNIQYF

v_call: TRBV4-3
clone_size: many
j_call: TRBJ1-4
d_call: -
cdr3_nt: TGCGCCAGCAGCCAAGATTACGATGGCAGATCTGCAACTAATGAAAAACTGTTTTTT
cdr3_aa: CASSQDYDGRSATNEKLFF

v_call: TRBV30
clone_size: -
j_call: TRBJ1-1
d_call: -
cdr3_nt: TGTGCCTGGAGTGGGCAGACTGAAGCTTTCTTT
cdr3_aa: CAWSGQTEAFF

v_call: TRBV27
clone_size: many
j_call: TRBJ2-1
d_call: TRBD2
cdr3_nt: TGTGCCAGCAGTTCCCCGGGACTAGCGGCTCAGCAGTTCTTC
cdr3_aa: CASSSPGLAAQQFF